Given below is one T cell receptor (beta chain) in context. The antigen remains unidentified. The CDR3 totals 13 residues. Trimming shortened V by 1 base and J by 8 bases, and 11 bases separated the two germline ends. A single record per CDR3 protein comes from TCRdb applying MiXCR to the 5' RACE reads. The table has around 120,000 distinct CDR3 sequences, about 16% seen once. This entry is derived from a study of T-cell memory formation after mild COVID-19. Whole-study context: In these data, TCR clusters were largely donor specific. Study outcomes and limitations: The study found balanced CD4/CD8 in clones contracting day 15 to 85 and a CD4+ lean in later expanders. Memory cells collected pre-infection included some clones that later responded, suggesting cross-reactive memory joined.

This rearrangement joins TRBV12-3 or TRBV12-4 to TRBJ1-2; no clear D. The sequence derives from an adult woman who had mild COVID-19 (a few samples of this study predate the infection). Cell type and time point are not known. Sequencing used PBMCs or a T cell subset sorted from them (not recorded which). The CDR3 DNA reads TGTGCCAGCAGTTTAGAAGGGTATAAAGGCTACACCTTC. Encoded protein: CASSLEGYKGYTF.